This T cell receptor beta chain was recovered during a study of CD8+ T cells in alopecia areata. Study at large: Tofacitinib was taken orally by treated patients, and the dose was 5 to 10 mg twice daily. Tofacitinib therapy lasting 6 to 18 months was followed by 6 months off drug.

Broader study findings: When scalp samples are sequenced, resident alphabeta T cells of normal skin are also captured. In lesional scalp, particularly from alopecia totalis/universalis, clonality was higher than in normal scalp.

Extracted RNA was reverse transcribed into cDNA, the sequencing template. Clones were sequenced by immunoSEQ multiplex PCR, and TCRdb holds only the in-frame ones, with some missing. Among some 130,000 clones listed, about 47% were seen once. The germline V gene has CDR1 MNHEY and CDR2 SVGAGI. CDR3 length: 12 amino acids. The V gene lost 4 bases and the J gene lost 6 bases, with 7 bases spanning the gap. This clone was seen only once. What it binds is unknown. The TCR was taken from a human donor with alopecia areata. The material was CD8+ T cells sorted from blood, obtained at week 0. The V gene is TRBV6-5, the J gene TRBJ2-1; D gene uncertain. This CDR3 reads CASSLATNEQFF. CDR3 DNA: TGTGCCAGCAGTTTGGCCACCAATGAGCAGTTCTTC.